What follows are 17 T cell receptor beta chains derived from one specimen sequenced in a study of blood T cell repertoires in COVID-19. The data were produced by immunoSEQ multiplex PCR, yet TCRdb's version contains in-frame clones alone and is incomplete. Of about 150,000 clones detected, over 60% appear once; the ten largest clones hold roughly 3.7%. Sequencing input: peripheral blood. These receptors were obtained from a woman of 80 years or more with acute or convalescent COVID-19.

The gene calls are TRBV6-4 and TRBJ2-1; possible D gene TRBD2, 5 bases. The CDR3 length is 16 residues. Germline lookup yields CDR1 MRHNA and CDR2 SNTAGT. V dropped 3 bases and J dropped 0 bases, with 12 bases sitting between them. CDR3 bases: TGTGCCAGCAGTGAGGGAGCGGCAAGCTCCTACAATGAGCAGTTCTTC. Amino acids: CASSEGAASSYNEQFF.

The chain is built from TRBV6-2 or TRBV6-3 and TRBJ2-7, with 11 bases aligning to TRBD1. Germline V gene sequence: CDR1 MNHEY, CDR2 SVGEGT. The CDR3 runs to 13 residues. Trimming cost V 6 bases and J 7 bases; bases outside gene matches: 5. Written as DNA, the CDR3 is TGTGCCAGCAGCCCGGGACAGGGGGAGGAGCAGTACTTC. It encodes CASSPGQGEEQYF.

The chain employs TRBV5-1 and TRBJ2-7; no definite D call. Trimming pared 1 base from V and 3 bases from J, leaving 11 bases between. The germline gives CDR1 SGHRS, CDR2 YFSETQ. The CDR3 has 14 amino acids. The CDR3 DNA reads TGCGCCAGCAGCTTGCAGGCAGAAAACTACGAGCAGTACTTC. Its protein is CASSLQAENYEQYF.

The gene calls are TRBV20-1 and TRBJ2-1; 7 bases align to TRBD1. The CDR3 is 17 residues long. Germline assignment: CDR1 DFQATT and CDR2 SNEGSKA (reference sequence). V was pared by 5 bases and J by 0 bases, with 13 bases of the junction left unmatched. The CDR3 spells CSAGGPGTAGSYNEQFF. In nucleotides, the CDR3 is TGCAGTGCTGGTGGACCCGGGACAGCCGGCTCCTACAATGAGCAGTTCTTC.

This clone was seen a handful of times. The V gene is TRBV19, the J gene TRBJ1-6; 7 bases match TRBD1. V was clipped by 7 bases and J by 6 bases; unmatched bases: 6. Germline V lookup: CDR1 LNHDA, CDR2 SQIVND (reference sequence). The CDR3 is 14 residues long. This chain's CDR3 is CASKTDRANSPLHF. DNA of the CDR3: TGTGCCAGTAAAACTGACAGGGCTAATTCACCCCTCCACTTT.

This chain joins TRBV7-2 and TRBJ2-2; 8 bases align to TRBD1. The CDR3 contains 15 residues. The germline CDR1 and CDR2 sequences are SGHTA and FQGNSA. V gave up 5 bases and J gave up 5 bases; unmatched junction bases: 7. The CDR3 nucleotides are TGTGCCAGCAGCCCCCAGGGGGCGATAACCGGGGAGCTGTTTTTT. Its protein is CASSPQGAITGELFF.

A remark on this clone: This sample includes further DNA sequences coding for the same CDR3. This chain links TRBV6-1 with TRBJ1-3; D not resolved. The CDR3 is 13 residues long. The germline V gene encodes CDR1 MNHNS and CDR2 SASEGT. V was shortened by 2 bases and J by 1 base, with 3 bases between the two germline ends. CDR3 in amino acids: CASSELSGNTIYF. The CDR3 DNA reads as TGTGCCAGCAGTGAATTATCTGGAAACACCATATATTTT.

This clone was observed once. The genes are TRBV10-2 and TRBJ1-1; D is perhaps TRBD1 (6 bases). CDR3 length: 14 amino acids. V lost 1 base to trimming and J lost 1 base, with 7 bases between them. Germline CDR1 reads WSHSY; CDR2 reads SAAADI. CDR3 region: CASSELGQNTEAFF. CDR3 nucleotide sequence: TGCGCCAGCAGTGAGTTGGGACAGAACACTGAAGCTTTCTTT.

The DNA for the CDR3 is TGTGCCAGCAGCCCACGAAGGGCGGGGAGCACAGATACGCAGTATTTT. Translated: CASSPRRAGSTDTQYF. The V and J genes are TRBV7-9 and TRBJ2-3; perhaps TRBD2 as D (6 bases). The V gene's germline CDR1 is SEHNR and CDR2 FQNEAQ (reference sequence). The V end lost 5 bases, the J end lost 0 bases, and 15 bases lay between the germline ends. The CDR3 is made up of 16 amino acids.

The rearrangement joins TRBV11-3 to TRBJ2-2; 8 bases are shared with TRBD1. This CDR3 spans 15 amino acids. The trim removed 5 bases at V and 1 base at J, leaving 3 bases unmatched. Germline V gene sequence: CDR1 SGHNT, CDR2 YENEEA. CDR3 sequence (DNA): TGTGCCAGCAGCCAACAGGGGGGGAACACCGGGGAGCTGTTTTTT. It is translated as CASSQQGGNTGELFF.

The chain recombines TRBV6-5 with TRBJ2-7; 7 bases are a match to TRBD1. The CDR3 has 14 amino acids. Germline V CDR1 and CDR2: MNHEY, SVGAGI. The trim removed 6 bases at V and 0 bases at J, leaving 5 bases unmatched. The CDR3 spells CASRGRDSSYEQYF. The CDR3 DNA sequence: TGTGCCAGCAGAGGCCGGGACAGCTCCTACGAGCAGTACTTC.

The gene calls are TRBV18 and TRBJ1-4; D uncertain. Germline CDR1 is KGHSH and CDR2 is LQKENI. V shed 2 bases and J shed 8 bases, with 9 bases lying between them. This CDR3 has 13 residues. CDR3 DNA sequence: TGTGCCAGCTCACCAGGGTTGGAGGAAAAACTGTTTTTT. Translated, it gives CASSPGLEEKLFF.

This rearrangement joins TRBV19 to TRBJ2-7; 9 bases are shared with TRBD1. Germline assignment: CDR1 LNHDA and CDR2 SQIVND (reference sequence). The CDR3 length is 15 residues. V trimming: 5 bases; J trimming: 0 bases; junction bases outside the gene matches: 5. The CDR3 loop is CASSDPTGGSYEQYF. CDR3 DNA: TGTGCCAGTAGTGACCCGACAGGGGGCTCCTACGAGCAGTACTTC.

This clone came up a few times. This chain links TRBV9 with TRBJ2-3, with a tentative D call TRBD2 (5 bases). The CDR3 contains 13 residues. Germline V gives CDR1 SGDLS, CDR2 YYNGEE. The V end was cut by 7 bases, the J end by 4 bases, with 13 bases between. The CDR3 nucleotides are TGTGCCAGCGAGGACGGGGTGTCAGATACGCAGTATTTT. It specifies CASEDGVSDTQYF.

The CDR3 loop reads CAWSVLGGPSSYNSPLHF. The CDR3 DNA reads as TGTGCCTGGAGTGTACTTGGAGGGCCGAGCTCCTATAATTCACCCCTCCACTTT. The rearrangement links TRBV30 to TRBJ1-6; no definite D call. The CDR3 is 18 amino acids. Germline loops: CDR1 GTSNPN, CDR2 SVGIG (reference sequence). V lost 0 bases and J 0 bases, leaving 15 bases between the germline ends.

The chain joins TRBV7-9 to TRBJ2-2, with D unclear. Looked up from germline, CDR1 is SEHNR and CDR2 is FQNEAQ (reference sequence). This CDR3 has 14 residues. Trimming removed 4 bases at V and 4 bases at J, with 10 bases between. CDR3 in amino acids: CASSSDSGTGELFF. CDR3 coding DNA: TGTGCCAGCAGCTCCGACTCGGGCACCGGGGAGCTGTTTTTT.

Regarding this clone: An end of the junction does not agree with germline; a read error may underlie this. The V and J genes are TRBV7-7 and TRBJ2-5, with a possible D match to TRBD2 (5 bases). Per germline, CDR1 SSHAT and CDR2 FNYEAQ (reference sequence). This CDR3 is built from 13 residues. The CDR3 DNA follows: TGTGCTAGCAGCCTTACTAGACAAGAGACCCAGTACTTC. Protein product: CASSLTRQETQYF.